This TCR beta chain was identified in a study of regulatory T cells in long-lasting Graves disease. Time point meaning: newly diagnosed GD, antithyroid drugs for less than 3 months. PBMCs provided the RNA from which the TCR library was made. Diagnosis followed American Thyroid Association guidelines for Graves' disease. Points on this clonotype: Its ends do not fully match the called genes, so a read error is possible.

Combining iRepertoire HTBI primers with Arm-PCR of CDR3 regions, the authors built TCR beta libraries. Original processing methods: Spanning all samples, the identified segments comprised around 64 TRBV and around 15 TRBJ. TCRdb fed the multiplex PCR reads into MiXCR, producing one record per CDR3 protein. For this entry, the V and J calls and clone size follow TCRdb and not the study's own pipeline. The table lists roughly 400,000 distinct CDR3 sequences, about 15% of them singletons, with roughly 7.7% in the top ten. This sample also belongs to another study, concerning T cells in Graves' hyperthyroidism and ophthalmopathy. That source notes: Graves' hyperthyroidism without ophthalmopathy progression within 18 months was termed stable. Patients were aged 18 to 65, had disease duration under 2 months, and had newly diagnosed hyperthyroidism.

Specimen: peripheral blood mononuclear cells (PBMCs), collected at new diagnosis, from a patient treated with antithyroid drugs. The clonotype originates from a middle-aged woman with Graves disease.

CDR3 in DNA: TGTGCCAGCTCACCACCTAACAGGGGGCAAAGTTTT. Encoded protein: CASSPPNRGQSF. The chain employs TRBV18 and TRBJ2-3; 9 bases align to TRBD1. The CDR3 spans 12 residues. Germline CDR1 reads KGHSH; CDR2 reads LQKENI.